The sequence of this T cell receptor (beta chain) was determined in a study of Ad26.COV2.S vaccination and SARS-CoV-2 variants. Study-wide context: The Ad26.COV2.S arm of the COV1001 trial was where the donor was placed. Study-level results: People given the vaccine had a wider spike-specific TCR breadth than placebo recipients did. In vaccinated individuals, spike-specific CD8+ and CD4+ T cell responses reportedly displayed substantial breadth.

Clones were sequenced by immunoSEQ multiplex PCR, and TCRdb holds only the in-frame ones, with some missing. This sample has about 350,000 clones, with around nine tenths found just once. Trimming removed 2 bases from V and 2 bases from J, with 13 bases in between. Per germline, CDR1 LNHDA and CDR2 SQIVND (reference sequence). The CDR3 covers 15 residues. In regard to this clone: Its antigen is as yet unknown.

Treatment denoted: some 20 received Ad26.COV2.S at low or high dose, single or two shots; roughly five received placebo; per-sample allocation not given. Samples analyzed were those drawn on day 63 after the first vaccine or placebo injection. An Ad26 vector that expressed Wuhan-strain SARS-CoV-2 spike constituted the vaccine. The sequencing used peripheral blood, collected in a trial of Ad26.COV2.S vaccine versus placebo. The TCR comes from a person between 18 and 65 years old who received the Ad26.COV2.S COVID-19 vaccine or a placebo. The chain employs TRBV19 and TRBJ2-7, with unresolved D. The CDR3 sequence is CASSISPNPTYEQYF. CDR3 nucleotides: TGTGCCAGTAGTATATCCCCTAACCCAACCTACGAGCAGTACTTC.